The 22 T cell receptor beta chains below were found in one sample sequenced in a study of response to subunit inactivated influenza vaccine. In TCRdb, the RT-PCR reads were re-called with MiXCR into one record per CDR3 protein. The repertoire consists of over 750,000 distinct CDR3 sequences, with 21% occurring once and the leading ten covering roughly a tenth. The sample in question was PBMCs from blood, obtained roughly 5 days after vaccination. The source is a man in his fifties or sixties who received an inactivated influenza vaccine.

The DNA of the CDR3 is TGCAGCGTTGAAGATCGCCCCGGGAGGCCAGATACGCAGTATTTT. It translates to CSVEDRPGRPDTQYF. The V call is TRBV29-1, the J call TRBJ2-3; the match to TRBD2 covers 7 bases. This CDR3 spans 15 amino acids. CDR1 SQVTM and CDR2 ANQGSEA come from the germline V gene. Trimming cost V 0 bases and J 4 bases; bases outside gene matches: 7.

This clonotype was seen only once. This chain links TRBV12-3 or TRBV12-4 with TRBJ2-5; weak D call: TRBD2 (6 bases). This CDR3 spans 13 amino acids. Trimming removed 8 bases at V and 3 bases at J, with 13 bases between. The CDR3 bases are TGTGCCAGCGGGAGGCAGCCCGAAGAGACCCAGTACTTC. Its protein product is CASGRQPEETQYF.

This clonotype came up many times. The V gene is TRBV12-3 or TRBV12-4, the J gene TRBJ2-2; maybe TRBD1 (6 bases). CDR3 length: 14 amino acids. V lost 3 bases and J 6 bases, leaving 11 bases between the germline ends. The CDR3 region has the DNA TGTGCCAGCAGTTTGAATGGGGGCTCCGGGGAGCTGTTTTTT. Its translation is CASSLNGGSGELFF.

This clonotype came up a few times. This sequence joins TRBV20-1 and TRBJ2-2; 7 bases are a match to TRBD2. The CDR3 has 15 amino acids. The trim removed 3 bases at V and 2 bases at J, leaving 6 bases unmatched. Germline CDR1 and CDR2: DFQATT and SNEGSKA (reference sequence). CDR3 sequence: CSASRAGANTGELFF. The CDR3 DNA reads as TGCAGTGCTAGCCGGGCGGGAGCAAACACCGGGGAGCTGTTTTTT.

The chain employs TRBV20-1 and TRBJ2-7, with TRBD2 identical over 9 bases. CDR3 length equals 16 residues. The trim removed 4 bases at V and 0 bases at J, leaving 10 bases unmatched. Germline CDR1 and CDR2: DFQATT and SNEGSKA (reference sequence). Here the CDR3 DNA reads TGCAGTGCTACTCCCGCGCCTAGCGGGATCTCCTACGAGCAGTACTTC. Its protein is CSATPAPSGISYEQYF.

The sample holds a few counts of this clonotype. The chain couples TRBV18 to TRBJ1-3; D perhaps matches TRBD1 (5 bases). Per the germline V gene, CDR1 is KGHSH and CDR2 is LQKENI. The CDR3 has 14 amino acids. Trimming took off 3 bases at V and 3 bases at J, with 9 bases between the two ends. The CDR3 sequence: CASSPERGGNTIYF. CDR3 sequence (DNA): TGTGCCAGCTCACCGGAAAGGGGTGGAAACACCATATATTTT.

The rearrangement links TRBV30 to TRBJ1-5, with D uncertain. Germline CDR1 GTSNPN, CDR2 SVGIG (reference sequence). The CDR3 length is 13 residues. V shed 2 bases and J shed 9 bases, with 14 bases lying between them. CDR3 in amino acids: CAWSKTGVGPQHF. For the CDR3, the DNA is TGTGCCTGGAGTAAGACTGGAGTGGGGCCCCAGCATTTT.

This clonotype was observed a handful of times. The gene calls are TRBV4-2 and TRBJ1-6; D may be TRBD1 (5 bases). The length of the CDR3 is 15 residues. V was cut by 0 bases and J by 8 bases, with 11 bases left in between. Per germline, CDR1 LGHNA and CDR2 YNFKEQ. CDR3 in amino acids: CASSQDRQGYSPLHF. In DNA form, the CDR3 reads TGTGCCAGCAGCCAAGATCGGCAGGGATATTCACCCCTCCACTTT.

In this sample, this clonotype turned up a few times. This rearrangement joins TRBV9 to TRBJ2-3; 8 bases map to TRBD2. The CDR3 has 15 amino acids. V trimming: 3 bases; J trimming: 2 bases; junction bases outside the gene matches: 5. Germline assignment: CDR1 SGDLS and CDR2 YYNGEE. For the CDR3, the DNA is TGTGCCAGCAGCGCGGGACTAGGGCCCACAGATACGCAGTATTTT. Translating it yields CASSAGLGPTDTQYF. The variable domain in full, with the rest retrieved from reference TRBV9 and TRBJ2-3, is DSGVTQTPKHLITATGQRVTLRCSPRSGDLSVYWYQQSLDQGLQFLIQYYNGEERAKGNILERFSAQQFPDLHSELNLSSLELGDSALYFCASSAGLGPTDTQYFGPGTRLTVL.

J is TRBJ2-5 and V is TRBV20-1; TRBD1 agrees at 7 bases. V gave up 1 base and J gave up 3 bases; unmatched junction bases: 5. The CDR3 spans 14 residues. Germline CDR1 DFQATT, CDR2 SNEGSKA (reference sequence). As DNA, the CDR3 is TGCAGTGCTAGAGGTCAAGGGACAGAAGAGACCCAGTACTTC. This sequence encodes CSARGQGTEETQYF.

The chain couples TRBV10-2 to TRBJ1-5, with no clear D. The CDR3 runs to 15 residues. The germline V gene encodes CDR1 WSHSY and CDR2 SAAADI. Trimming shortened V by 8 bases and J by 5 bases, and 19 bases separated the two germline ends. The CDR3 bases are TGCGCCAGCGCGTCCACGGCAGTTGGGTATCAGCCCCAGCATTTT. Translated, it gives CASASTAVGYQPQHF.

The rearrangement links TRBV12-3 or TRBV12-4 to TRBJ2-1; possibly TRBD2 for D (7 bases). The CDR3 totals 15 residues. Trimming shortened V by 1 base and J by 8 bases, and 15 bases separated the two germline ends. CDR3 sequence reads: CASSLGGGQGDEQFF. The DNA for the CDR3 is TGTGCCAGCAGTTTAGGGGGGGGGCAGGGCGATGAGCAGTTCTTC.

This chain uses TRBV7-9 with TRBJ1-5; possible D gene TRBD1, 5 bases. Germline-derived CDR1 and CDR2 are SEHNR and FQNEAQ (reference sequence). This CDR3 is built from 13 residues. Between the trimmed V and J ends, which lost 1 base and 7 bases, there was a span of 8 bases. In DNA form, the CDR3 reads TGTGCCAGCAGCTTAGGAGGGGAGCAGCCCCAGCATTTT. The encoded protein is CASSLGGEQPQHF.

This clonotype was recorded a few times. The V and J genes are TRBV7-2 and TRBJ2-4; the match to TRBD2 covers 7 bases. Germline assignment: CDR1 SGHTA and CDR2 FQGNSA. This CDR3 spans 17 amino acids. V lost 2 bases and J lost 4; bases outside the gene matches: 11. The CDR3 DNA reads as TGTGCCAGCAGCTTACTAGGGCTAGCGGACACAAAAAACATTCAGTACTTC. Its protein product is CASSLLGLADTKNIQYF.

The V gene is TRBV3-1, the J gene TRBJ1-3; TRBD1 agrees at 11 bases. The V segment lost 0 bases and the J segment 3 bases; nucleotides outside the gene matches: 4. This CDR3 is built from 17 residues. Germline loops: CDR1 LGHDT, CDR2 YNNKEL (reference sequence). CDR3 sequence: CASSQEGQGAGGNTIYF. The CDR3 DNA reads TGTGCCAGCAGCCAAGAAGGACAGGGGGCTGGTGGAAACACCATATATTTT.

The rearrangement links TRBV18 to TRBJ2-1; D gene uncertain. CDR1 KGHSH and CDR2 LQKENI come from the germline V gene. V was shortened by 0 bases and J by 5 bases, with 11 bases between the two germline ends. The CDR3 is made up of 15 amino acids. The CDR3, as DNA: TGTGCCAGCTCACCACCGGTGCGTGGGGACAATGAGCAGTTCTTC. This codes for CASSPPVRGDNEQFF.

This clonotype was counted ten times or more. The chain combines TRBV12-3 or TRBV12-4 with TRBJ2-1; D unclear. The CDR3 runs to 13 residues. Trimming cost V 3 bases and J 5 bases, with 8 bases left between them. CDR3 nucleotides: TGTGCCAGCAGTTTGTGGGAAGACAATGAGCAGTTCTTC. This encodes CASSLWEDNEQFF.

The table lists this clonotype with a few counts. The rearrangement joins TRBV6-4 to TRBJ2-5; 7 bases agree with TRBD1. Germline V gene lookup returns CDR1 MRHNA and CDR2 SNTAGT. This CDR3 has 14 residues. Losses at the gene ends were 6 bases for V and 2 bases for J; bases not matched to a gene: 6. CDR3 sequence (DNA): TGTGCCAGCAGGCCAGGGACAGTTCAAGAGACCCAGTACTTC. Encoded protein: CASRPGTVQETQYF.

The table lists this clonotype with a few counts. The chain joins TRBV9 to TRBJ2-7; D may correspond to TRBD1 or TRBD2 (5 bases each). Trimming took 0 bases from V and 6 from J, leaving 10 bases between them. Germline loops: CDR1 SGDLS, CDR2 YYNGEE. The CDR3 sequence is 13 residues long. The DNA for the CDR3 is TGTGCCAGCAGCGTAGAGAGGGGATCCGAGCAGTACTTC. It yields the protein CASSVERGSEQYF. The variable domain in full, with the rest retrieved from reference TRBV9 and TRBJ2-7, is DSGVTQTPKHLITATGQRVTLRCSPRSGDLSVYWYQQSLDQGLQFLIQYYNGEERAKGNILERFSAQQFPDLHSELNLSSLELGDSALYFCASSVERGSEQYFGPGTRLTVT.

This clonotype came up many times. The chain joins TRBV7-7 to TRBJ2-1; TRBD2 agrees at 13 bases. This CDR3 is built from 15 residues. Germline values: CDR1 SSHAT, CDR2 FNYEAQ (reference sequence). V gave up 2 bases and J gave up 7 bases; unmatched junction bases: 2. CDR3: CASSLTSGRGNEQFF. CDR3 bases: TGTGCCAGCAGCTTAACTAGCGGGAGGGGGAATGAGCAGTTCTTC. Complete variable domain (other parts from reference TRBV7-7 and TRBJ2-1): GAGVSQSPRYKVTKRGQDVTLRCDPISSHATLYWYQQALGQGPEFLTYFNYEAQPDKSGLPSDRFSAERPEGSISTLTIQRTEQRDSAMYRCASSLTSGRGNEQFFGPGTRLTVL.

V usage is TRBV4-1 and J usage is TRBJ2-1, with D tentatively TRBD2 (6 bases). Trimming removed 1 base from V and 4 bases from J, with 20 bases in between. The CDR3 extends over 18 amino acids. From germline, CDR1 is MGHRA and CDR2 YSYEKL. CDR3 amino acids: CASSQAPLGRPPYNEQFF. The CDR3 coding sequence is TGCGCCAGCAGCCAAGCCCCCCTCGGGAGACCACCTTACAATGAGCAGTTCTTC.

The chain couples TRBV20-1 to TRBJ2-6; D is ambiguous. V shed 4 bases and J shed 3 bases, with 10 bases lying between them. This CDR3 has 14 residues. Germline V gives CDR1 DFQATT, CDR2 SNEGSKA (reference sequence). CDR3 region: CSAIQSFGANVLTF. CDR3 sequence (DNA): TGCAGTGCTATACAGTCTTTTGGGGCCAACGTCCTGACTTTC.